This entry lists 7 T cell receptor beta chains sequenced from one sample in a study of OX40 agonist ivuxolimab in advanced cancers. Clones were read by immunoSEQ multiplex PCR, and TCRdb kept only the in-frame ones, dropping some. The sample includes 55,000 to 70,000 clones, 80% to 90% of them seen just once. The material was CD4+ or CD8+ T cells sorted from blood, obtained in a trial of the OX40 agonist ivuxolimab. The origin of the receptors is an adult with an advanced solid tumor such as melanoma, head and neck, liver or kidney cancer.

The chain combines TRBV6-1 with TRBJ2-7, with D tentatively TRBD1 (5 bases). The CDR3 loop spans 14 amino acids. Trimming took 2 bases from V and 7 from J, leaving 15 bases between them. The germline gives CDR1 MNHNS, CDR2 SASEGT. The CDR3 coding sequence is TGTGCCAGCAGTGAACTAACAACTCGACAGGAGCAGTACTTC. This gives the protein CASSELTTRQEQYF.

This clone was counted once. The gene calls are TRBV6-1 and TRBJ1-1; no definite D call. Deletions cut 7 bases from V and 1 base from J, with 10 bases between. CDR3 size: 13 residues. Germline CDR1 MNHNS, CDR2 SASEGT. CDR3 bases: TGTGCCAGCATCGGGTGGGGGAACACTGAAGCTTTCTTT. The encoded protein is CASIGWGNTEAFF.

The chain uses TRBV10-1 and TRBJ2-3; D may match TRBD1 or TRBD2 (5 bases each). CDR1 is WNHNN, CDR2 SYGVQD, per germline (reference sequence). Trimming removed 6 bases at V and 1 base at J, with 11 bases between. The CDR3 contains 14 residues. The CDR3 sequence is CASRARGGTDTQYF. As DNA, the CDR3 is TGCGCCAGCAGGGCCCGGGGCGGCACAGATACGCAGTATTTT.

This clone was recorded a few times. The V and J genes are TRBV6-1 and TRBJ1-1; D is unresolved. CDR3 length: 12 amino acids. Trimming removed 6 bases from V and 4 bases from J, with 9 bases in between. CDR1 and CDR2 (germline): MNHNS, SASEGT. The CDR3 coding sequence is TGTGCCAGCAGCGAGTTCACCACTGAAGCTTTCTTT. Translation: CASSEFTTEAFF.

The chain has TRBV11-1 and TRBJ1-4, with D unclear. The V gene's germline CDR1 is SGHAT and CDR2 FQDESV (reference sequence). Trimming removed 4 bases from V and 8 bases from J, with 17 bases in between. CDR3 length: 15 residues. CDR3 sequence: CASSSTGILREKLFF. The CDR3 DNA reads TGTGCCAGCAGCTCGACCGGGATACTACGGGAAAAACTGTTTTTT.

The chain is built from TRBV6-4 and TRBJ2-2; TRBD2 agrees at 7 bases. CDR1 and CDR2 (germline): MRHNA, SNTAGT. V lost 6 bases, J lost 2 bases, and 12 bases stayed unmatched. CDR3 length: 17 residues. Here the CDR3 reads CASRGLIRDPNTGELFF. CDR3 coding DNA: TGTGCCAGCAGGGGACTAATCAGAGATCCCAACACCGGGGAGCTGTTTTTT.

The DNA for the CDR3 is TGTGCCAGCAGATATCAGGGGACCACTTACAATGAGCAGTTCTTC. Its translation is CASRYQGTTYNEQFF. The chain links TRBV28 to TRBJ2-1; TRBD1 is a possible D gene (6 bases). This CDR3 is built from 15 residues. From germline, CDR1 is MDHEN and CDR2 SYDVKM. V was trimmed by 6 bases and J by 4 bases, leaving 16 bases between them.